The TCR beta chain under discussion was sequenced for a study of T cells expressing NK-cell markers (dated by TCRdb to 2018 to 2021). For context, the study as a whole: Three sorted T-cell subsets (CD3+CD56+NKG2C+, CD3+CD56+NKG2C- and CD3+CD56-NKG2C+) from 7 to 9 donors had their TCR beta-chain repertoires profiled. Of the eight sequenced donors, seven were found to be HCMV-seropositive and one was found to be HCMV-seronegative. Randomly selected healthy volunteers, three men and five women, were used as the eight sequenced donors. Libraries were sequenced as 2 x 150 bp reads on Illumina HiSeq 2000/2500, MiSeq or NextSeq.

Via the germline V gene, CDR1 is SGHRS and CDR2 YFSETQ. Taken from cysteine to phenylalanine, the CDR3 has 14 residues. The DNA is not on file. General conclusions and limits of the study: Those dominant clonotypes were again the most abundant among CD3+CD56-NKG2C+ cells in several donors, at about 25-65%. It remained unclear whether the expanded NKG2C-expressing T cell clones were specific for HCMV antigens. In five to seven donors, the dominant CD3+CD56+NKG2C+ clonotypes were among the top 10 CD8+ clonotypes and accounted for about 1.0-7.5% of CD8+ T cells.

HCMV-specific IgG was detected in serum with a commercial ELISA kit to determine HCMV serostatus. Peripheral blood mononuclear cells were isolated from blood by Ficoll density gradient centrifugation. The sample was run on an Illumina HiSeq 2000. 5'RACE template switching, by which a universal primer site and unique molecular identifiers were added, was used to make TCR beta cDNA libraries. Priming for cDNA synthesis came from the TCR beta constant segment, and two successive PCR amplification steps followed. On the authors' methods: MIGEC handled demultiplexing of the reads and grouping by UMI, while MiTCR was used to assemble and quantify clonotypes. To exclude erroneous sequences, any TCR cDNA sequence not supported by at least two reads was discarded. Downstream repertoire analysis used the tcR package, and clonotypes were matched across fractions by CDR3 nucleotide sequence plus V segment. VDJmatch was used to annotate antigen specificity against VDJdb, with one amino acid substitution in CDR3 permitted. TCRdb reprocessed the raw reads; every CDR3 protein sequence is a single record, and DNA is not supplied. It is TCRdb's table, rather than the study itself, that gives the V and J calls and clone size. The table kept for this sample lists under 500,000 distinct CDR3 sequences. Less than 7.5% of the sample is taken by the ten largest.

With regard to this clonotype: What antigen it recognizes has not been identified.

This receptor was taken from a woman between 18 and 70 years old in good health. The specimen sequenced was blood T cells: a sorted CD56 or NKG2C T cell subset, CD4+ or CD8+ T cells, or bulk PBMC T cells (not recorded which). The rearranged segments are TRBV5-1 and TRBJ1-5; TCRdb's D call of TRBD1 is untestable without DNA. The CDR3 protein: CASSKQGGDQPQHF.